This T cell receptor beta chain was found in a study of Graves' ophthalmopathy and Graves' hyperthyroidism. The study amplified TCR beta CDR3 regions using RNA transcripts. RT-PCR in the first round used HTBI primers; a second-round multiplex PCR followed. TCRdb independently ran MiXCR on the multiplex PCR reads; one entry per CDR3 protein. Among hundreds of thousands of distinct CDR3 sequences, approximately 39% were seen once, and the ten largest hold around 3%. Findings of the study overall: A majority of expanded thyroid clonotypes exceeding 0.001 frequency were likewise present in blood. Stable hyperthyroidism and ophthalmopathy were told apart by a 13-signature model, which achieved around 90% sensitivity and around 80% specificity.

Ten or more counts support this clonotype. The target antigen is unknown. Trimming stripped 5 bases from V and 0 bases from J, with 13 bases between. CDR3 size: 15 residues. Germline values: CDR1 MNHNY, CDR2 SVGAGI (reference sequence). Ophthalmopathy donors were characterized by moderate-to-severe activity, CAS of at least 3, NOSPECS of at least 4, and duration under 3 months. Diagnostic conclusions were grounded in clinical symptoms, serum thyroxine, TRAb, thyroid ultrasound and orbital computed tomography. Sequenced: peripheral blood. The receptor was isolated from an adult man with Graves' ophthalmopathy. J is TRBJ1-2 and V is TRBV6-6; no clear D. In DNA, the CDR3 is TGTGCCAGCAGTCCCCACCTAAGTTCTAACTATGGCTACACCTTC. It codes for CASSPHLSSNYGYTF.